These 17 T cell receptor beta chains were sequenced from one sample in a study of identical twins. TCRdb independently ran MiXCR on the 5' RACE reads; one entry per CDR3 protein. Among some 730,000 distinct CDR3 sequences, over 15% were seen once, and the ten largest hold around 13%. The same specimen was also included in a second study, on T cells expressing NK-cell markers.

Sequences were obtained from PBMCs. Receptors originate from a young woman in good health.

Here the CDR3 reads CSALSKISSYNEQFF. The DNA of the CDR3 is TGCAGTGCTTTGAGTAAGATCAGCTCCTACAATGAGCAGTTCTTC. The genes are TRBV20-1 and TRBJ2-1; D call uncertain. The CDR3 has 15 amino acids. Germline V gene sequence: CDR1 DFQATT, CDR2 SNEGSKA (reference sequence). Trimming left V 5 bases short and J 0 bases short, with 14 bases between.

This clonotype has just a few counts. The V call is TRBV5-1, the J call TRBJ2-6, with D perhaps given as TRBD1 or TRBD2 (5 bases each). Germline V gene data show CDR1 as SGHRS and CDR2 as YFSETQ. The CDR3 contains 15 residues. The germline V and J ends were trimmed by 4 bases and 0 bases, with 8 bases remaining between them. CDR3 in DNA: TGCGCCAGCAGCGAGGGGAGCTCTGGGGCCAACGTCCTGACTTTC. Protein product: CASSEGSSGANVLTF.

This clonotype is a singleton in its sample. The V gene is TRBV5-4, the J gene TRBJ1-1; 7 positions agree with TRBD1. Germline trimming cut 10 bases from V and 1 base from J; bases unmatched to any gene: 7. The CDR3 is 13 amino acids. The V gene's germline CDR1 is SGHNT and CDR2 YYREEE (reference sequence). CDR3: CAGRQGGNTEAFF. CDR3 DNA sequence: TGTGCCGGCCGACAGGGCGGGAACACTGAAGCTTTCTTT.

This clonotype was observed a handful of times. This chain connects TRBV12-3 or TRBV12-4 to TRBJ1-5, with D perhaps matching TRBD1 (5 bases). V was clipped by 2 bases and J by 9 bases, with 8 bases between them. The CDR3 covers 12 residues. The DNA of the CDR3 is TGTGCCAGCAGTTTAAGCAGGGTGCCCCAGCATTTT. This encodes CASSLSRVPQHF.

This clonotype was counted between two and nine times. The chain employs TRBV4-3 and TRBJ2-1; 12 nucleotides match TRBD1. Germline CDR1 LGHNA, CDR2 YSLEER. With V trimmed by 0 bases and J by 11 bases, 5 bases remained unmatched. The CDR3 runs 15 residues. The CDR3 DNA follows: TGCGCCAGCAGCCAAGAAGGGACAGGGGGCAGGCAGCAGTTCTTC. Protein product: CASSQEGTGGRQQFF.

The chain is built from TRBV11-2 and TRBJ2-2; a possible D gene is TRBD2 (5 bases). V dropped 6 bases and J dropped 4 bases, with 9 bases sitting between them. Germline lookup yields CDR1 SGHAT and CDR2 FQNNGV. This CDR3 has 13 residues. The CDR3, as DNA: TGTGCCAGCAGACGGAGCGGCACCGGGGAGCTGTTTTTT. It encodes CASRRSGTGELFF. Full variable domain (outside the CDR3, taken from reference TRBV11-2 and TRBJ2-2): EAGVAQSPRYKIIEKRQSVAFWCNPISGHATLYWYQQILGQGPKLLIQFQNNGVVDDSQLPKDRFSAERLKGVDSTLKIQPAKLEDSAVYLCASRRSGTGELFFGEGSRLTVL.

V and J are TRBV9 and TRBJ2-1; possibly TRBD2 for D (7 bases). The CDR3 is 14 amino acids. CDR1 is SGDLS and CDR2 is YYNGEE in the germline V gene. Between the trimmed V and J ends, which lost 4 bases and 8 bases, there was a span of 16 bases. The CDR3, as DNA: TGTGCCAGCAGCCGTAGGGTGGGGGGGCATGAGCAGTTCTTC. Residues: CASSRRVGGHEQFF.

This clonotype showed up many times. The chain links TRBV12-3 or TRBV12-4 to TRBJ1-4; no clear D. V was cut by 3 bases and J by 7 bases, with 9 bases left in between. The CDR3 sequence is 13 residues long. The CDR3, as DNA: TGTGCCAGCAGTTTTTCTGGGCGTGAAAAACTGTTTTTT. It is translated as CASSFSGREKLFF.

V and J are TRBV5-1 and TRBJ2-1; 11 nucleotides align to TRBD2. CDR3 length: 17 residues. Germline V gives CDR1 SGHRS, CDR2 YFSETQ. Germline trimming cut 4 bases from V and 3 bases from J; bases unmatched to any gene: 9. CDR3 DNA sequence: TGCGCCAGCAGCCCGACATTGCTAGCGGGGGGCTACAATGAGCAGTTCTTC. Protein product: CASSPTLLAGGYNEQFF.

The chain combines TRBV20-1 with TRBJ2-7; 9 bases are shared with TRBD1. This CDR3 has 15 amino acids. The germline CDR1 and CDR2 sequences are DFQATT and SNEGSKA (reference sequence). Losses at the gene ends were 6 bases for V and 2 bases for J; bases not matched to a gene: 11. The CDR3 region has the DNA TGCAGTGCCCCGAACGGGGGACAGGGCCCCTACGAGCAGTACTTC. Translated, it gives CSAPNGGQGPYEQYF.

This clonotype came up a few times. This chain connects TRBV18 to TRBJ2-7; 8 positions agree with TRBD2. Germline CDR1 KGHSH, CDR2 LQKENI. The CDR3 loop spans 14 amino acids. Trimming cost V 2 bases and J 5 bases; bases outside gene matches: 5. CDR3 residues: CASSPASGSNEQYF. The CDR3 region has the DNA TGTGCCAGCTCACCAGCCAGCGGGAGCAACGAGCAGTACTTC.

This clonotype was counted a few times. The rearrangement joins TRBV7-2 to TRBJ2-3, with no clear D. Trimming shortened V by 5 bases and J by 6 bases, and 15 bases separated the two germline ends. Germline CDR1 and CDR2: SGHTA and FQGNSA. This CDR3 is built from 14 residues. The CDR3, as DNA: TGTGCCAGCAGCCCTACTTATCCAGGCGATACGCAGTATTTT. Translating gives CASSPTYPGDTQYF.

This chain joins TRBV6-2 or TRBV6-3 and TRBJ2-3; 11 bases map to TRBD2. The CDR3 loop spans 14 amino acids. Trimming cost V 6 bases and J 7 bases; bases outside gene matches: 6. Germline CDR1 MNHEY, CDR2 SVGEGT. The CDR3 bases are TGTGCCAGCAGCCGACTAGCGGGAATGTATACGCAGTATTTT. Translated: CASSRLAGMYTQYF.

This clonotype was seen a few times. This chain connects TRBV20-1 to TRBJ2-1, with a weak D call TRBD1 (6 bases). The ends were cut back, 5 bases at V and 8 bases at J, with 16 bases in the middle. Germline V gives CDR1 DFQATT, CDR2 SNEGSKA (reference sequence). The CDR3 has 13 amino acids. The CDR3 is CSAYFTGTDEQFF. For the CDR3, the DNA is TGCAGTGCTTATTTTACAGGGACGGATGAGCAGTTCTTC.

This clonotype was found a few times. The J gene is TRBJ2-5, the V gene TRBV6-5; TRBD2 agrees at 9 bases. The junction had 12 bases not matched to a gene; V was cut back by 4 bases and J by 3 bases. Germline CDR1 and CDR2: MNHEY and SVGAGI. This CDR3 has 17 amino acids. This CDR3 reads CASSWIPGTSLKETQYF. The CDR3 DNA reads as TGTGCCAGCAGTTGGATACCGGGGACTAGCTTAAAAGAGACCCAGTACTTC.

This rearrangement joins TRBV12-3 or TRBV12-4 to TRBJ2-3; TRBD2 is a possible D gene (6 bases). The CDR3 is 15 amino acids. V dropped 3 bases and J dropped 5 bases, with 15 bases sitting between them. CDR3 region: CASSFGGPGVDTQYF. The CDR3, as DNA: TGTGCCAGCAGTTTTGGAGGGCCTGGCGTAGATACGCAGTATTTT.

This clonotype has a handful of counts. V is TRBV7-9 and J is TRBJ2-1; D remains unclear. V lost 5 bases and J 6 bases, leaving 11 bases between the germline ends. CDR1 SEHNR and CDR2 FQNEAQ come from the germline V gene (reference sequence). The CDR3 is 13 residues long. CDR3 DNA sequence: TGTGCCAGCAGCCCCCTATCCCGCAATGAGCAGTTCTTC. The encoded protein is CASSPLSRNEQFF.